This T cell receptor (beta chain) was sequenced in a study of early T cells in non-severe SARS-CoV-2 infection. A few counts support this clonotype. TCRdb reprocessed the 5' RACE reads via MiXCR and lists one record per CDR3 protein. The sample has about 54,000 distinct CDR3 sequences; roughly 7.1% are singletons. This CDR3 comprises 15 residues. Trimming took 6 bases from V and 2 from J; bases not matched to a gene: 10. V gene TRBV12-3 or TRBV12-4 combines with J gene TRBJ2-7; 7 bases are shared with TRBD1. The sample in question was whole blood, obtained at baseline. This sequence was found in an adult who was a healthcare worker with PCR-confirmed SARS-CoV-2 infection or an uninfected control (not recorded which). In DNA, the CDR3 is TGTGCCAGCAGCCCCTCGGACAGGCGAGCCTACGAGCAGTACTTC. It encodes CASSPSDRRAYEQYF.